The subject of this entry is one TCR beta chain. Its target is not known. Naive CD8 cells, CD45RO-negative and positively selected for CCR7, excluded terminally differentiated effector memory CD45RA+ cells. This sample was included in a study of shared clonotypes between healthy human individuals. Overall study findings and caveats: Donor clonotype sharing was expected to depend on sequencing depth. Lower generation probabilities were found for non-shared clonotypes than for those shared by all four donors. Generally, naive subsets (rather than memory subsets) showed larger estimated richness.

This CDR3 comprises 15 residues. Germline CDR1 is MNHEY and CDR2 is SVGAGI. V gave up 2 bases and J gave up 6 bases; unmatched junction bases: 2. Sorted-subset replicate PCR reactions were performed with roughly 200 ng DNA, corresponding to tens of thousands of T cell genomes. Clones were read by immunoSEQ multiplex PCR, and TCRdb kept only the in-frame ones, dropping some. The data contain 1.5 million to 2.5 million clones, approximately 94% of them singletons. The rearrangement uses TRBV6-5 and TRBJ2-1; 12 bases are a match to TRBD2. What was sequenced was naive CD8+ T cells sorted from blood. The TCR was taken from a man younger than 35 in good health. The CDR3 here is CASSYGLAGLNEQFF. The CDR3 DNA reads as TGTGCCAGCAGTTACGGACTAGCGGGACTCAATGAGCAGTTCTTC.